These T cell receptor beta chains were read from a single sample in a study of PD-L1 blockade in urothelial cancer. Measured with immunoSEQ multiplex PCR; TCRdb has only the in-frame clones, and not every one. The sample consists of roughly 40,000 clones, around 83% of them appearing once. The sequencing here drew on PBMCs, taken around atezolizumab (anti-PD-L1) treatment. These receptors all come from a man between 60 and 70 years old with urothelial cancer. CDR3s include the opening cysteine and the closing phenylalanine or tryptophan. The order of the fields is V gene, J gene, clone size, D gene, CDR3 protein, CDR3 DNA. The D gene is left open where the match is weak. Clone size appears in some rows only: once, few, many, or a class for an expanded clone.

TRBV28	TRBJ2-5	-	TRBD1	CASSLSGTGQETQYF	TGTGCCAGCAGTTTATCTGGGACAGGGCAAGAGACCCAGTACTTC
TRBV14	TRBJ2-1	-	-	CASSPSSAHNEQFF	TGTGCCAGCAGCCCATCGAGTGCCCACAATGAGCAGTTCTTC
TRBV7-2	TRBJ2-1	-	TRBD2	CASSFTGLAPYNEQFF	TGTGCCAGCAGCTTCACAGGACTAGCGCCCTACAATGAGCAGTTCTTC
TRBV9	TRBJ2-5	-	-	CASSVGGAAETQYF	TGTGCCAGCAGCGTAGGGGGAGCTGCGGAGACCCAGTACTTC
TRBV29-1	TRBJ2-7	-	TRBD1	CSVSPDREEQYF	TGCAGCGTTTCCCCGGACAGGGAAGAGCAGTACTTC
TRBV29-1	TRBJ1-4	once	-	CSVEDQGRDEKLFF	TGCAGCGTTGAAGATCAGGGTCGAGACGAAAAACTGTTTTTT
TRBV27	TRBJ2-1	-	TRBD2	CASSSRLAGTNEQFF	TGTGCCAGCAGTTCCCGACTAGCGGGGACAAATGAGCAGTTCTTC
TRBV4-2	TRBJ2-5	-	TRBD1	CASSQINGQGETQYF	TGTGCCAGCAGCCAGATTAATGGACAGGGAGAGACCCAGTACTTC
TRBV7-2	TRBJ2-2	-	TRBD2	CASSPPSGRAGELFF	TGTGCCAGCAGCCCCCCGAGCGGGAGGGCCGGGGAGCTGTTTTTT
TRBV6-1	TRBJ2-7	-	-	CASSEIVGEYEQYF	TGTGCCAGCAGTGAAATCGTAGGGGAATACGAGCAGTACTTC
TRBV10-2	TRBJ2-5	-	TRBD2	CATGGGLAGQETQYF	TGCGCCACCGGGGGGGGGCTAGCGGGGCAAGAGACCCAGTACTTC
TRBV21-1	TRBJ1-6	-	-	CASSKPLQGNSPLHF	TGTGCCAGCAGCAAGCCACTACAGGGGAATTCACCCCTCCACTTT
TRBV5-4	TRBJ2-7	-	TRBD1	CASSLEDRGTSEQYF	TGTGCCAGCAGCTTGGAGGACAGGGGAACCTCCGAGCAGTACTTC
TRBV7-2	TRBJ1-2	-	-	CASSLGGQLSLYGYTF	TGTGCCAGCAGCTTAGGGGGACAACTTAGTCTCTATGGCTACACCTTC
TRBV11-2	TRBJ2-3	-	-	CASSSGWYDTDTQYF	TGTGCCAGCAGCTCCGGTTGGTACGATACAGATACGCAGTATTTT
TRBV10-3	TRBJ2-1	-	-	CAISAVNIHDEQFF	TGTGCCATCAGTGCAGTGAATATCCACGATGAGCAGTTCTTC
TRBV7-2	TRBJ2-5	once	-	CASSLNFVGETQYF	TGTGCCAGCAGCTTAAATTTTGTCGGGGAGACCCAGTACTTC
TRBV6-1	TRBJ2-1	-	-	CASSERGRYNEQFF	TGTGCCAGCAGTGAAAGGGGCAGGTACAATGAGCAGTTCTTC
TRBV5-1	TRBJ2-2	-	-	CASRRNTGELFF	TGCGCCAGCAGGAGGAACACCGGGGAGCTGTTTTTT
TRBV19	TRBJ2-2	-	TRBD1	CASSDDRGHGGELFF	TGTGCCAGTAGTGACGACAGGGGGCATGGCGGGGAGCTGTTTTTT